This T cell receptor (beta chain) was recorded in a study of blood T cells in healthy people across ages. A note on this clonotype: Antigen unknown.

Primers used in a second PCR of roughly 7 to 12 cycles were a sample-barcoded 5' primer and a J-beta primer mix. Individual samples furnished no less than 3 million CDR3-containing paired-end reads apiece. TCRdb reanalysed the 5' RACE reads using MiXCR and keeps one entry per CDR3 protein. The sample lists under 2,000,000 distinct CDR3 sequences; roughly 50% were seen once. There are 15 residues in the CDR3. The germline CDR1 and CDR2 sequences are MDHEN and SYDVKM. Overall study findings and caveats: Roughly linear declines in TCR beta diversity per million T cells occurred with age.

The chain joins TRBV28 to TRBJ2-5; 9 nucleotides align to TRBD1. The J call may not be correct, given that the DNA end is closer to TRBJ2-7. The specimen was blood. This clonotype originated in a woman between 40 and 50 years old in good health. The CDR3 coding sequence is TGTGCCAGCAGGCCGGGACAGGGCGCAACCGACGAGCAGTACTTC. Translated: CASRPGQGATDEQYF.